This T cell receptor (beta chain) was profiled in a study of OX40 agonist ivuxolimab in advanced cancers. Study as a whole: Clinicians treated patients with ivuxolimab, an agonistic anti-OX40 (CD134) antibody. The group had a mean age of around 60 years, ranged from about 23 to 79, and was less than 85% male.

CDR1 ENHRY and CDR2 SYGVKD come from the germline V gene. The ends lost 6 bases at V and 4 bases at J; junction bases unmatched: 10. The CDR3 extends over 15 amino acids. Any history of autoimmune disease or systemic immunosuppression disqualified patients. For this clone: Its matching antigen is unknown.

The protocol was immunoSEQ multiplex PCR, while the TCRdb copy is restricted to in-frame clones and leaves out a portion. The table lists about 59,000 clones, roughly 84% of them singletons, with around 25% in the top ten. Whole-study results and caveats: Blood T cells, both CD4+ and CD8+, expanded clonally by week 6 at 0.1 to 3.0 mg/kg.

This sequence originates from an adult with an advanced solid tumor such as melanoma, head and neck, liver or kidney cancer. The genes are TRBV10-3 and TRBJ2-3; TRBD2 matches at 7 bases. The source material was CD4+ or CD8+ T cells sorted from blood, sampled in a trial of the OX40 agonist ivuxolimab. The CDR3: CAIRGYQGGADTQYF. CDR3 DNA sequence: TGTGCCATCAGGGGTTACCAGGGAGGGGCAGATACGCAGTATTTT.